A single sample is the source of the 3 T cell receptor beta chains below, sequenced in a study of blood T cell repertoires in COVID-19. The table came from immunoSEQ multiplex PCR; TCRdb's copy has only in-frame clones and leaves some out. This sample has hundreds of thousands of clones, with 80% to 90% found just once. Sequencing was done on a sample of PBMCs or T cells enriched from blood (not recorded which). The receptors here all came from a young woman who had recovered from COVID-19.

This clone showed up just a few times. The rearrangement uses TRBV4-1 and TRBJ1-2; possible D gene TRBD1, 6 bases. Germline assignment: CDR1 MGHRA and CDR2 YSYEKL. The CDR3 loop spans 16 amino acids. V shed 2 bases and J shed 7 bases, with 20 bases lying between them. In DNA form, the CDR3 reads TGCGCCAGCAGCCAACTCCAAGGGGGGGGCTTTGGTGGCTACACCTTC. Translating gives CASSQLQGGGFGGYTF.

A note on this clone: Other nucleotide sequences in the sample specify the same CDR3. This sequence joins TRBV6-5 and TRBJ2-7; D unresolved. Germline CDR1 is MNHEY and CDR2 is SVGAGI. The CDR3 length is 11 residues. The V gene lost 6 bases and the J gene lost 5 bases, with 8 bases spanning the gap. CDR3 residues: CASSRGNEQYF. The CDR3, as DNA: TGTGCCAGCAGCCGCGGCAACGAGCAGTACTTC.

The rearrangement links TRBV19 to TRBJ2-2, with TRBD2 as a possible D gene (6 bases). V lost 6 bases and J lost 1, with 12 bases in between. Germline CDR1 reads LNHDA; CDR2 reads SQIVND (reference sequence). This CDR3 is built from 15 residues. The CDR3 DNA reads TGTGCCAGTAGGGGGGACTTTTTGAACACCGGGGAGCTGTTTTTT. Encoded protein: CASRGDFLNTGELFF.